These T cell receptor beta chains were read from a single sample in a study of CD8 T cells in Susac syndrome. TCRdb processed the immunoSEQ multiplex PCR reads anew with MiXCR; each CDR3 protein has one entry. The table shows 65,000 to 95,000 distinct CDR3 sequences, with about 94% occurring only once. The source material was CD8+ T cells from PBMCs. These receptor sequences come from a human donor with Susac syndrome. The CDR3 runs from the conserved cysteine through the conserved F or W. D genes are given only for firm matches.

V gene | D gene | CDR3 protein
TRBV25-1 | NA | CASSSWDALAKNIQYF
TRBV7-9 | NA | CASSSGMLPRDQETQYF
TRBV27 | TRBD2 | CASSLGASGVYNEQFF
TRBV11-2 | TRBD1 | CASSSQRTGWSGYTF
TRBV28 | NA | CASSQDLPIPLGSRYQETQYF
TRBV4-3 | NA | CASSQDDFESQYF
TRBV7-8 | NA | CASTPSDFYGYTF
TRBV6-5 | NA | CASSYSGDGANVLTF
TRBV30 | TRBD2 | CAWSPGLVTDTQYF
TRBV19 | NA | CASSARPGPANVLTF
TRBV4-3 | TRBD2 | CASSQAGTSGGELFF
TRBV7-9 | NA | CASSPSPAVTTYEQYF
TRBV12-3/TRBV12-4 | TRBD2 | CASRGLEHNEQFF
TRBV19 | NA | CASSIWAGNSYEQYF
TRBV28 | NA | CASSLIQGRMNTEAFF
TRBV3-1 | NA | CASSQSLAAEFTGELFF
TRBV7-9 | NA | CASSLGAPVEQYF
TRBV3-1 | TRBD1 | CASSPQGREYTEAFF
TRBV6-5 | TRBD1 | CASSSGTGGPDSLSPLHF
TRBV27 | NA | CASSFSYQGYEQYF
TRBV5-4 | NA | CASSLRTVPTRELFF
TRBV7-9 | NA | CASSFVQDFMETQYF
TRBV19 | NA | CASRRGHQYSNQPQHF
TRBV5-6 | TRBD1 | CASSRQGDYGYTF
TRBV20-1 | TRBD1 | CSARDFGTGNTEAFF
TRBV7-9 | NA | CASSLAGQGIGQPQHF
TRBV19 | NA | CASTPGTRTEAFF
TRBV5-1 | NA | CASSLVGTAVISYEQYF
TRBV14 | NA | CASSQGLRDGKLFF
TRBV7-3 | NA | CASSLYGYGGQETQYF
TRBV14 | TRBD2 | CASGGGFSYEQYF
TRBV7-9 | NA | CASSLETAQETQYF
TRBV12-5 | TRBD2 | CASGFGLAGETQYF
TRBV5-6 | TRBD2 | CASSLDSGGLSTDTQYF
TRBV19 | NA | CASRLPGRIEQFF
TRBV20-1 | TRBD2 | CSARGSGGDSYNEQFF
TRBV20-1 | TRBD1 | CSARGDSHSNQPQHF